The clone carrying this T cell receptor beta chain has a count of ten or more. Its cognate antigen is unknown. This sample stems from a study of response to subunit inactivated influenza vaccine. Study-level findings and limits: Authors suggested seasonal influenza vaccinations each recruit few new T cells.

After removal of 6 bases from V and 4 bases from J, the junction contained 5 bases not matched to a gene. Germline lookup yields CDR1 MNHEY and CDR2 SVGEGT. The CDR3 sequence is 13 residues long. TCRdb called the RT-PCR reads again in MiXCR, with one record for every CDR3 protein. The data hold hundreds of thousands of distinct CDR3 sequences, with roughly 22% observed a single time. The TCR was taken from a man between 50 and 69 years old who received an inactivated influenza vaccine. The chain couples TRBV6-2 or TRBV6-3 to TRBJ2-5; 7 bases map to TRBD1. This sample comprised PBMCs from blood, obtained less than 22 months after vaccination. In DNA form, the CDR3 reads TGTGCCAGCAGCCGCTACAGGGGAGAGACCCAGTACTTC. It specifies CASSRYRGETQYF.